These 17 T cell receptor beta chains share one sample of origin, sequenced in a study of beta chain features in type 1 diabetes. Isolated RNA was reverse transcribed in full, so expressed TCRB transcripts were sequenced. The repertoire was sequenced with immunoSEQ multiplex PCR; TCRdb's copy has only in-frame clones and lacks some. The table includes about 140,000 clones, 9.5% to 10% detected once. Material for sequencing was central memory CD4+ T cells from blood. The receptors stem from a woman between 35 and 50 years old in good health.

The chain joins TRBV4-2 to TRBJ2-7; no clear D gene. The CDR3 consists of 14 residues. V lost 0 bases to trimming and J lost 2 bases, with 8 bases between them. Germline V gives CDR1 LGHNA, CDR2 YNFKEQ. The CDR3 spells CASSQDFGTYEQYF. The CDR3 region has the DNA TGTGCCAGCAGCCAAGATTTTGGCACCTACGAGCAGTACTTC.

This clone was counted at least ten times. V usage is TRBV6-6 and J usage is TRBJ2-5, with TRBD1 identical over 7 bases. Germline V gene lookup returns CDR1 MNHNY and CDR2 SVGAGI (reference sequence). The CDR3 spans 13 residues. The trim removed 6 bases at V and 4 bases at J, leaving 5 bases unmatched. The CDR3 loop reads CASRRGQAETQYF. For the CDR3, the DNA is TGTGCCAGCAGAAGAGGACAGGCAGAGACCCAGTACTTC.

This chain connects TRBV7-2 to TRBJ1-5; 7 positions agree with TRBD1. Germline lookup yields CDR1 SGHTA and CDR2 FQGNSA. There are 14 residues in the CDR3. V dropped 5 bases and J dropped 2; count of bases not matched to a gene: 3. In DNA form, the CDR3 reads TGTGCCAGCAGCCGAGACAGGGGCAATCAGCCCCAGCATTTT. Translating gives CASSRDRGNQPQHF.

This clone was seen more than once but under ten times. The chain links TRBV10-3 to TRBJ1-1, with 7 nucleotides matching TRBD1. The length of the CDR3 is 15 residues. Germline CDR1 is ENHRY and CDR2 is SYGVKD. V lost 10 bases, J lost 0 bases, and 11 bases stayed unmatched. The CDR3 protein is CATQVGQGVNTEAFF. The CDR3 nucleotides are TGTGCCACCCAGGTCGGCCAGGGGGTGAACACTGAAGCTTTCTTT.

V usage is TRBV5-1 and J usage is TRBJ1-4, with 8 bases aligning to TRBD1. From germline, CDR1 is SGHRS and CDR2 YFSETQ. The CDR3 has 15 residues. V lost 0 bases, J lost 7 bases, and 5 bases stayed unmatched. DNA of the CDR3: TGCGCCAGCAGCTTGGGACAGGGGATCGGTGAAAAACTGTTTTTT. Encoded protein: CASSLGQGIGEKLFF.

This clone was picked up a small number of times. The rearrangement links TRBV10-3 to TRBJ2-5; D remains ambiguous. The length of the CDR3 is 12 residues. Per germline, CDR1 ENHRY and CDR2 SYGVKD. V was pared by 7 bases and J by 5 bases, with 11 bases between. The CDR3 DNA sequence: TGTGCCATCATGGGCAATGAGGAGACCCAGTACTTC. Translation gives CAIMGNEETQYF.

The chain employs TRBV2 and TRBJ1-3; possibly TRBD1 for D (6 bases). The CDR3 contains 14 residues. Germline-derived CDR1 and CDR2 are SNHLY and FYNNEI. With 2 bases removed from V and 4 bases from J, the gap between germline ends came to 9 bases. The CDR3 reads CASSESQGGNTIYF. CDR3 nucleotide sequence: TGTGCCAGCAGTGAATCACAGGGAGGAAACACCATATATTTT.

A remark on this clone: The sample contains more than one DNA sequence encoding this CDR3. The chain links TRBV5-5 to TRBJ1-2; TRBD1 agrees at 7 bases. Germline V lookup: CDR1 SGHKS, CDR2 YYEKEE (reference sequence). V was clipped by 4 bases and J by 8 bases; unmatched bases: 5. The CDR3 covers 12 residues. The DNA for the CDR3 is TGTGCCAGCAGCCGAGACAGGGACGGCTACACCTTC. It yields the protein CASSRDRDGYTF. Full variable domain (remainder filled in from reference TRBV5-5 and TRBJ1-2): DAGVTQSPTHLIKTRGQQVTLRCSPISGHKSVSWYQQVLGQGPQFIFQYYEKEERGRGNFPDRFSARQFPNYSSELNVNALLLGDSALYLCASSRDRDGYTFGSGTRLTVV.

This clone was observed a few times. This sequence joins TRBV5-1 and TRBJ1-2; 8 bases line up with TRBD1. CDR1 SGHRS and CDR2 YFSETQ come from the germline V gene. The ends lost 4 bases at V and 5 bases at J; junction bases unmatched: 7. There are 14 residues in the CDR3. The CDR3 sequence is CASSPGTGGYGYTF. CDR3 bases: TGCGCCAGCAGCCCCGGGACAGGCGGGTATGGCTACACCTTC.

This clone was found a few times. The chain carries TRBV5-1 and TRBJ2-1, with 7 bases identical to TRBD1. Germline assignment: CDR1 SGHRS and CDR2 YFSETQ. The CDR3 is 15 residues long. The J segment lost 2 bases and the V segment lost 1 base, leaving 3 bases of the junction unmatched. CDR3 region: CASSLKQGTYNEQFF. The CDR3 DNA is TGCGCCAGCAGCTTGAAACAGGGGACCTACAATGAGCAGTTCTTC.

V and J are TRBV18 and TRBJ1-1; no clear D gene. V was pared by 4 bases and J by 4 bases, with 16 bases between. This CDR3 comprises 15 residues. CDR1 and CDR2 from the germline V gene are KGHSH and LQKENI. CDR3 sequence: CASSLSVEGRTEAFF. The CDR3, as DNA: TGTGCCAGCTCACTCTCCGTGGAGGGTCGCACTGAAGCTTTCTTT.

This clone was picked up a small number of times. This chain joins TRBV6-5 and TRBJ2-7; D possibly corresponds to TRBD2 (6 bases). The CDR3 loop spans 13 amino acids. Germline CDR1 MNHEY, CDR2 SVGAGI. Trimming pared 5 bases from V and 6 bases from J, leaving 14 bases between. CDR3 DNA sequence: TGTGCCAGCAGTGAAATCGCGGGGAGCGAGCAGTACTTC. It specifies CASSEIAGSEQYF.

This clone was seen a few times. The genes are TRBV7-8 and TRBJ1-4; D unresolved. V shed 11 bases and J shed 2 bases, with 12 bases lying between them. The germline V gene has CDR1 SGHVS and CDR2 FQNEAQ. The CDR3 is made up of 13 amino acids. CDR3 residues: CASRRITNEKLFF. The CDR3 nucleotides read TGTGCCTCTCGGCGGATTACTAATGAAAAACTGTTTTTT.

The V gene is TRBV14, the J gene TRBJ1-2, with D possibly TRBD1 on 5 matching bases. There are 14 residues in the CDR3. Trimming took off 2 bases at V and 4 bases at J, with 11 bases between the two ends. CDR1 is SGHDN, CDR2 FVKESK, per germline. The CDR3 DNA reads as TGTGCCAGCAGCCAAAGTGACAGTAGCTATGGCTACACCTTC. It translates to CASSQSDSSYGYTF. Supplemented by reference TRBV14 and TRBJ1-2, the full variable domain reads EAGVTQFPSHSVIEKGQTVTLRCDPISGHDNLYWYRRVMGKEIKFLLHFVKESKQDESGMPNNRFLAERTGGTYSTLKVQPAELEDSGVYFCASSQSDSSYGYTFGSGTRLTVV.

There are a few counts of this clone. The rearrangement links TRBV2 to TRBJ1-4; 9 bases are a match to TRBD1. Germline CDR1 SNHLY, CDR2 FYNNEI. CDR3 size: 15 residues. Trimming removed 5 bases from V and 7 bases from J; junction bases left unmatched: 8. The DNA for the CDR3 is TGTGCCAGCAGTCTGGGACAGGGAACCGGTGAAAAACTGTTTTTT. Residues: CASSLGQGTGEKLFF.

CDR3 loop: CASSSRGVGANVLTF. CDR3 in DNA: TGTGCCAGCAGCTCTCGGGGAGTCGGGGCCAACGTCCTGACTTTC. This chain uses TRBV7-9 with TRBJ2-6; TRBD2 might be the D (5 bases). In germline, CDR1 is SEHNR, CDR2 FQNEAQ (reference sequence). The CDR3 has 15 residues. V dropped 4 bases and J dropped 4 bases, with 11 bases sitting between them.

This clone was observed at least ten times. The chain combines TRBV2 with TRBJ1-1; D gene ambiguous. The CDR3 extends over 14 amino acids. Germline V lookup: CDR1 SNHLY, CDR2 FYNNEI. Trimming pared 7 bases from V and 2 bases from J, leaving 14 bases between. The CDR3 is CASTFKAVNTEAFF. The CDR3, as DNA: TGTGCCAGCACATTTAAGGCGGTCAACACTGAAGCTTTCTTT.